This T cell receptor beta chain is from a study of siplizumab effects on memory and regulatory T cells. Study-level findings and limits: Only a minor fraction of alloreactive clones mapped to unstimulated subsets. The study found that siplizumab significantly reduced alloreactive sequences traceable to unstimulated CD4+ memory cells.

Trimming stripped 0 bases from V and 1 base from J, with 4 bases between. The germline V gene encodes CDR1 SGHRS and CDR2 YFSETQ. This CDR3 region has 13 residues. Remarks on this clone: The antigen is not known.

Some clones are missing from TCRdb's copy, which holds only in-frame ones; the method was immunoSEQ multiplex PCR. The data contain about 110,000 clones, roughly 89% of them singletons. The specimen was CD4+ T cells sorted from blood. The rearrangement uses TRBV5-1 and TRBJ1-1; D unresolved. This receptor was taken from a human donor in good health. This chain's CDR3 is CASSLGTNTEAFF. In DNA form, the CDR3 reads TGCGCCAGCAGCTTGGGTACGAACACTGAAGCTTTCTTT. The full variable domain, rest sourced from reference TRBV5-1 and TRBJ1-1, is KAGVTQTPRYLIKTRGQQVTLSCSPISGHRSVSWYQQTPGQGLQFLFEYFSETQRNKGNFPGRFSGRQFSNSRSEMNVSTLELGDSALYLCASSLGTNTEAFFGQGTRLTVV.